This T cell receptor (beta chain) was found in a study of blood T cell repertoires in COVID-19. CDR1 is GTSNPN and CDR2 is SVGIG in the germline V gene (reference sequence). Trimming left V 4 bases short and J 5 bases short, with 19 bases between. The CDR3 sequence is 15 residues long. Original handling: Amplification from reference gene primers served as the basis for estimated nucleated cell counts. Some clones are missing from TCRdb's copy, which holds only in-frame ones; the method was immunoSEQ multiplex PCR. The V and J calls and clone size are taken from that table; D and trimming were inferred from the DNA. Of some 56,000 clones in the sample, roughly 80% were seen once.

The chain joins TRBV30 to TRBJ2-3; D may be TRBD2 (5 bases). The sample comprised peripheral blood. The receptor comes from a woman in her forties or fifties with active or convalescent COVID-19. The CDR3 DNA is TGTGCCTGGAATCCCGGACTGGTGGTTGGAGATACGCAGTATTTT. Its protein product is CAWNPGLVVGDTQYF.